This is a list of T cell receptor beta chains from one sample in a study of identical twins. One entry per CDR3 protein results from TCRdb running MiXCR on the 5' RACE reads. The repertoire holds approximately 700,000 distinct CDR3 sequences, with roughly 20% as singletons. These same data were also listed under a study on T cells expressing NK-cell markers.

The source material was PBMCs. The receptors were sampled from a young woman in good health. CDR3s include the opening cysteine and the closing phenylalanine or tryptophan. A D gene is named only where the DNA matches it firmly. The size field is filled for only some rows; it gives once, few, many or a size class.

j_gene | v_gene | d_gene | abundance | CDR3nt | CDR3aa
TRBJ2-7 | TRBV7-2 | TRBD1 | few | TGTGCCAGCAGCCCGGACAGGTTCGGATACGAGCAGTACTTC | CASSPDRFGYEQYF
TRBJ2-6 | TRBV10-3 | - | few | TGTGCCATCAGTGACCGCTCTGGGGCCAACGTCCTGACTTTC | CAISDRSGANVLTF
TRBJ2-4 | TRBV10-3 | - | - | TGTGCCATCAGTGAGTCCCCCCAGCAGGGCATTCAGTACTTC | CAISESPQQGIQYF
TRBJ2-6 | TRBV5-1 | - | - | TGCGCCAGCACCCTCTCAGCGTCTGGGGCCAACGTCCTGACTTTC | CASTLSASGANVLTF
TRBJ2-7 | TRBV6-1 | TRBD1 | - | TGTGCCAGCACCCACGGCCCCCCGGGACAGGGTCTATACGAGCAGTACTTC | CASTHGPPGQGLYEQYF
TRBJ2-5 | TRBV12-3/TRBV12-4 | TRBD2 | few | TGTGCCAGCAGTTTAGGGCTAGCGGGCGAAGAAGAGACCCAGTACTTC | CASSLGLAGEEETQYF
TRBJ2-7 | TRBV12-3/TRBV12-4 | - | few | TGTGCCAGCAGTTTAGCAACCCCCTACGAGCAGTACTTC | CASSLATPYEQYF
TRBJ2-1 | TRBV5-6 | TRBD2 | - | TGTGCCAGCAGCTTGGTGAGCGGGGCCTGGGATGAGCAGTTCTTC | CASSLVSGAWDEQFF
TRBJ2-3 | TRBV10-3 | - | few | TGTGCCATCGCGCGGGACACAGATACGCAGTATTTT | CAIARDTDTQYF
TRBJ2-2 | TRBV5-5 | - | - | TGTGCCAGCAGCTTCTTGCGGGAGCTGTTTTTT | CASSFLRELFF
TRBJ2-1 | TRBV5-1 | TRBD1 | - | TGCGCCAGCAGCTTGAGGACCGGGACAGCCTACAATGAGCAGTTCTTC | CASSLRTGTAYNEQFF
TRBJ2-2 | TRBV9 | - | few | TGTGCCAGCAGCGCCTTCTTGAGGGGGTACACCGGGGAGCTGTTTTTT | CASSAFLRGYTGELFF
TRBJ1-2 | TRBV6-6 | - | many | TGTGCCAGCAGAGAGATCACAGGGTCAGGCTACACCTTC | CASREITGSGYTF
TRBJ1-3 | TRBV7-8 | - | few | TGTGCCAGCAGCTTCAGACGGGACGTATCTGGAAACACCATATATTTT | CASSFRRDVSGNTIYF
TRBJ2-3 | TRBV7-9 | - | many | TGTGCCAGCAGCTATTTAGCAGATACGCAGTATTTT | CASSYLADTQYF
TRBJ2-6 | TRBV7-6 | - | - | TGTGCCAGCAGCATTGGACACCCGCCGGCTGGGGCCAACGTCCTGACTTTC | CASSIGHPPAGANVLTF
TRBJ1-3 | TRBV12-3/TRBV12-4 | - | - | TGTGCCAGCAGGACAGGAGGCGACACCATATATTTT | CASRTGGDTIYF
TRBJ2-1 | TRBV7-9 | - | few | TGTGCCAGCAGCGTCCCTAGGAGTGAGCAGTTCTTC | CASSVPRSEQFF
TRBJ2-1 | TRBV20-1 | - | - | TGCAGTGCTGGCGGGGTCGATGAGCAGTTCTTC | CSAGGVDEQFF
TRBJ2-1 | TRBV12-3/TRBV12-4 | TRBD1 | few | TGTGCCAGCAGTGAGGGACCACAGGGGAGTGAGCAGTTCTTC | CASSEGPQGSEQFF
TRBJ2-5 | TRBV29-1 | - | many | TGCAGCGTTGAAGTAGGCAGCCAAGAGACCCAGTACTTC | CSVEVGSQETQYF
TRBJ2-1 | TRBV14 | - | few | TGTGCCAGCAGCCCGGGGCTTCGGGGGATTGAGCAGTTCTTC | CASSPGLRGIEQFF
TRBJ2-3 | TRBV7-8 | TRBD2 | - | TGTGCCAGCAGCTCAGGGACTAGCGGGAGAGATACGCAGTATTTT | CASSSGTSGRDTQYF
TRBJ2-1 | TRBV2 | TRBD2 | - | TGTGCCAGCATTGCGGGAGGGATAAGCTCCTACAATGAGCAGTTCTTC | CASIAGGISSYNEQFF
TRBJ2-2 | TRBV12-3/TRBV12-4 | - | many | TGTGCCAGCAGTTTCTTCACCGGGGAGCTGTTTTTT | CASSFFTGELFF
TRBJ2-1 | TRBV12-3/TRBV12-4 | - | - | TGTGCCAGCAGGGACCGGGCTGGTAATGAGCAGTTCTTC | CASRDRAGNEQFF
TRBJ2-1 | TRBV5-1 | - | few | TGCGCCAGCAGCTTGCGGGAAGGGGCTTTCGGGAATGAGCAGTTCTTC | CASSLREGAFGNEQFF
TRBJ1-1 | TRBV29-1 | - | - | TGCAGCGCTCGAGAGAGGGGGGCTTTCTTT | CSARERGAFF
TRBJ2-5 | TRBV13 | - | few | TGTGCCAGCAGCTGGGGGGACCAAGAGACCCAGTACTTC | CASSWGDQETQYF
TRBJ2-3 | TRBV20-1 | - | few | TGCAGTGCTAGGCCTCCGTCCACGCATACGCAGTATTTT | CSARPPSTHTQYF
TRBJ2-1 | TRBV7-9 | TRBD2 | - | TGTGCCAGCCGGAGCGGGAGCGGAAATGAGCAGTTCTTC | CASRSGSGNEQFF
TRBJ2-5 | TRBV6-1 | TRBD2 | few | TGTGCCAGCAGTGGGACTAGCGGGAGTACGAAGACCCAGTACTTC | CASSGTSGSTKTQYF
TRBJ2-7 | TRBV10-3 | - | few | TGTGCCATCAGTGTTCCGGGACTGACCGTCTACGAGCAGTACTTC | CAISVPGLTVYEQYF
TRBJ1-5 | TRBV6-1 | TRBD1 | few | TGTGCCAGCAGTCCCGGGACAGGGGGCGGCCAGCCCCAGCATTTT | CASSPGTGGGQPQHF
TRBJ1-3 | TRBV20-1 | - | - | TGCAGTGCTAGTCCCCGGCTTACTGGAAACACCATATATTTT | CSASPRLTGNTIYF
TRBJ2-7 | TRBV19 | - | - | TGTGCCAGTAGTATATTAGGGTCCCACGAGCAGTACTTC | CASSILGSHEQYF
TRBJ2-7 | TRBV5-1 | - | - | TGCGCCAGCAGCTTTACCGGGACGTTAAACGAGCAGTACTTC | CASSFTGTLNEQYF
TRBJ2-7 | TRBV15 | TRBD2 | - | TGTGCCACCAGCAGCGCCAAGAGGTCTAGCGGGAGGACGCCCTACGAGCAGTACTTC | CATSSAKRSSGRTPYEQYF
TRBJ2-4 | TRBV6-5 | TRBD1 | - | TGTGCCAGCAGTTGGGACAGTCCACAAATCTTC | CASSWDSPQIF
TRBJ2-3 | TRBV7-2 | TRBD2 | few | TGTGCCAGCAGCTTACGGCGGGAGGGCCATGGAGATACGCAGTATTTT | CASSLRREGHGDTQYF
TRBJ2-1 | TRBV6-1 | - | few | TGTGCCAGCGGGATGGGACCGGCGCGTAGTGAGCAGTTCTTC | CASGMGPARSEQFF
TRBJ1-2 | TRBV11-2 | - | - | TGTGCCAGCGGTCAGGGACTTTATGGCTACACCTTC | CASGQGLYGYTF
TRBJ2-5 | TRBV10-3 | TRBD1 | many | TGTGCCATCAGTGGTGGGACAGGGCAAGAGACCCAGTACTTC | CAISGGTGQETQYF
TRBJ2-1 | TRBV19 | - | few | TGTGCCAGTAGTATAGATCCTGAAAGGGAGCAGTTCTTC | CASSIDPEREQFF
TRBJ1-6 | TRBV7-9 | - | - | TGTGCCAGCAGCTTAAGGGACGCCCGTAATTCACCCCTCCACTTT | CASSLRDARNSPLHF
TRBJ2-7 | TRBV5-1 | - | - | TGCGCCAGCGACCCGGCCCCGGAGGTCCCTCGTTTAGGAGAGCAGTACTTC | CASDPAPEVPRLGEQYF
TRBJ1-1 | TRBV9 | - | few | TGTGCCAGCAGCGTAGACGAGCGCACTGAAGCTTTCTTT | CASSVDERTEAFF